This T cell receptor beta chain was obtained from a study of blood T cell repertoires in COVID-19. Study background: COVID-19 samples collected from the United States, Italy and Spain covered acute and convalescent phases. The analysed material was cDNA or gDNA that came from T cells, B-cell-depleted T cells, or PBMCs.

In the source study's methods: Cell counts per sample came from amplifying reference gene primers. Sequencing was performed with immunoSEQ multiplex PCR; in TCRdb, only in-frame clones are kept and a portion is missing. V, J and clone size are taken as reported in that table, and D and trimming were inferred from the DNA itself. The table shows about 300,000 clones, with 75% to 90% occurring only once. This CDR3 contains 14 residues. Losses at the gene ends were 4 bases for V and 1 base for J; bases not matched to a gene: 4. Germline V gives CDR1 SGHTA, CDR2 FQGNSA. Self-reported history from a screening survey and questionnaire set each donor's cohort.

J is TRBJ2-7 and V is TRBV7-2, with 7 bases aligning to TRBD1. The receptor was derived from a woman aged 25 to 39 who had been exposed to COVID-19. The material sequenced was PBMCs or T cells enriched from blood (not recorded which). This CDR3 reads CASSSRDSSYEQYF. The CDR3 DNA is TGTGCCAGCAGCTCTCGGGACAGTTCCTACGAGCAGTACTTC.